These T cell receptor beta chains were read from a single sample in a study of naive and memory T cell subsets. TCRdb itself ran the UMI-ligation and nested PCR reads through MiXCR, one entry per CDR3 protein. The table has 140,000 to 150,000 distinct CDR3 sequences, roughly 22% seen once; the top ten hold 0.09% to 0.13%. The sequenced material came from naive CD4+ T cells from blood. These receptors were taken from a human donor in good health. Both conserved end residues are part of each CDR3. Fields, in order: V gene, clone size, D gene, J gene, CDR3 protein, CDR3 DNA. The D gene is left open where the match is weak. The listing skips clone size in some rows; elsewhere it reads once, few, many or a size class.

>TRBV6-6|few|NA|TRBJ2-5
CASSYTRETQYF
TGTGCCAGCAGTTACACAAGAGAGACCCAGTACTTC
>TRBV20-1|few|NA|TRBJ1-1
CSARDLARGNTEAFF
TGCAGTGCTAGAGACCTCGCGCGAGGGAACACTGAAGCTTTCTTT
>TRBV3-1|few|TRBD2|TRBJ2-7
CASSQSGLVYEQYF
TGTGCCAGCAGCCAGAGCGGACTAGTCTACGAGCAGTACTTC
>TRBV6-5|once|NA|TRBJ2-3
CASSSGQYGTDTQYF
TGTGCCAGCAGTTCTGGCCAATATGGGACAGATACGCAGTATTTT
>TRBV20-1|few|NA|TRBJ1-5
CSAPRGGGNQPQHF
TGCAGTGCTCCAAGGGGCGGGGGCAATCAGCCCCAGCATTTT
>TRBV28|NA|TRBD1|TRBJ2-7
CASSFTGGYEQYF
TGTGCCAGCAGTTTTACAGGGGGCTACGAGCAGTACTTC
>TRBV6-6|few|NA|TRBJ2-2
CASSYSGGLGPEELFF
TGTGCCAGCAGTTACTCGGGGGGGCTAGGTCCCGAGGAGCTGTTTTTT
>TRBV28|many|NA|TRBJ1-1
CASSSELKWSFF
TGTGCCAGCAGTTCCGAACTGAAGTGGTCTTTCTTT
>TRBV6-1|NA|NA|TRBJ1-5
CASSFARGNQPQHF
TGTGCCAGTAGTTTTGCCAGGGGCAATCAGCCCCAGCATTTT
>TRBV6-1|few|NA|TRBJ2-1
CASSDSWWNEQFF
TGTGCCAGCAGTGACTCGTGGTGGAATGAGCAGTTCTTC
>TRBV6-5|few|TRBD1|TRBJ2-6
CASSNPQGAGANVLTF
TGTGCCAGCAGTAACCCACAGGGGGCTGGGGCCAACGTCCTGACTTTC
>TRBV12-3/TRBV12-4|few|NA|TRBJ1-5
CASSNDERGDPQPQHF
TGTGCCAGCAGTAACGATGAAAGAGGGGATCCTCAGCCCCAGCATTTT
>TRBV28|many|TRBD1|TRBJ1-1
CASSRDRQRGLSEAFF
TGTGCCAGCAGCCGGGACAGGCAAAGGGGGTTATCTGAAGCTTTCTTT
>TRBV3-1|few|TRBD1|TRBJ2-6
CASSPGTDKPSGANVLTF
TGTGCCAGCAGCCCGGGGACAGACAAACCCTCTGGGGCCAACGTCCTGACTTTC
>TRBV11-2|NA|NA|TRBJ2-2
CASSLSLSNTGELFF
TGTGCCAGCAGCTTATCCTTATCGAACACCGGGGAGCTGTTTTTT
>TRBV19|NA|NA|TRBJ2-2
CASSIRQGYTGELFF
TGTGCCAGTAGTATCAGGCAGGGTTACACCGGGGAGCTGTTTTTT
>TRBV29-1|few|NA|TRBJ2-3
CSVVVGTDTQYF
TGCAGCGTTGTAGTCGGCACAGATACGCAGTATTTT
>TRBV28|few|TRBD2|TRBJ2-7
CASSLYSSGDAYEQYF
TGTGCCAGCAGTTTATATTCTAGCGGAGATGCCTACGAGCAGTACTTC
>TRBV29-1|NA|NA|TRBJ1-2
CSVDQGGTNYGYTF
TGCAGCGTTGATCAGGGTGGCACTAACTATGGCTACACCTTC
>TRBV20-1|NA|NA|TRBJ1-1
CSASGGVNTEAFF
TGCAGTGCTAGCGGAGGGGTAAACACTGAAGCTTTCTTT
>TRBV29-1|many|NA|TRBJ2-3
CSVERMERRSTDTQYF
TGCAGCGTTGAACGTATGGAGCGGAGAAGCACAGATACGCAGTATTTT
>TRBV6-1|NA|TRBD2|TRBJ2-1
CASRLTSGIYNEQFF
TGTGCCAGCAGGCTCACTAGCGGGATCTACAATGAGCAGTTCTTC
>TRBV29-1|few|NA|TRBJ2-3
CSVEGGRSTDTQYF
TGCAGCGTTGAAGGGGGGCGCAGCACAGATACGCAGTATTTT
>TRBV6-1|many|TRBD1|TRBJ2-6
CAIDRDRVPGANVLTF
TGTGCCATCGACCGGGACAGGGTTCCTGGGGCCAACGTCCTGACTTTC